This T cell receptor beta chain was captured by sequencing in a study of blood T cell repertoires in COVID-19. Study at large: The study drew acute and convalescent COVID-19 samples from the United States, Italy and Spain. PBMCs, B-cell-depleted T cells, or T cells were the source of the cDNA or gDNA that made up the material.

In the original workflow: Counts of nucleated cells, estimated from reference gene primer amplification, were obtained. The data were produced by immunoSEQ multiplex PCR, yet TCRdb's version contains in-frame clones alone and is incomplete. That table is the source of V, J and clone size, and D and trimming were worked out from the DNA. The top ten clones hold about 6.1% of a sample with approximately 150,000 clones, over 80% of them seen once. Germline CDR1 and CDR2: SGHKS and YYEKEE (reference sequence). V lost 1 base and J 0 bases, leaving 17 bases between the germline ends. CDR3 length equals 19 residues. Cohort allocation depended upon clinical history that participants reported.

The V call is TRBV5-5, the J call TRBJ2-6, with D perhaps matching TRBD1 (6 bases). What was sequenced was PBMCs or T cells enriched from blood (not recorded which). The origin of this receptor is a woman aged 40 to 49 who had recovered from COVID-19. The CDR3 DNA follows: TGTGCCAGCAGCTTGCAGGGGTCACAAATAAACTCTGGGGCCAACGTCCTGACTTTC. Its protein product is CASSLQGSQINSGANVLTF. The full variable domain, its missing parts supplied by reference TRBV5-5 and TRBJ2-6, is DAGVTQSPTHLIKTRGQQVTLRCSPISGHKSVSWYQQVLGQGPQFIFQYYEKEERGRGNFPDRFSARQFPNYSSELNVNALLLGDSALYLCASSLQGSQINSGANVLTFGAGSRLTVL.